The 21 T cell receptor beta chains below were found in one sample sequenced in a study of blood T cell repertoires in COVID-19. Clones were read by immunoSEQ multiplex PCR, and TCRdb kept only the in-frame ones, dropping some. The profile shows 140,000 or so clones, approximately 78% of them singletons. Material for sequencing was peripheral blood. The receptors were gathered from a woman over 75 with acute or convalescent COVID-19.

V usage is TRBV18 and J usage is TRBJ2-7; 7 nucleotides agree with TRBD2. The CDR3 is 16 residues long. With 1 base clipped from V and 5 bases from J, the junction kept 11 bases outside the gene matches. Per germline, CDR1 KGHSH and CDR2 LQKENI. DNA of the CDR3: TGTGCCAGCTCACCACTGCGGGTGGGAGGGAATAACGAGCAGTACTTC. Amino acid sequence: CASSPLRVGGNNEQYF.

The chain joins TRBV5-4 to TRBJ2-7, with a possible D match to TRBD2 (5 bases). Between the trimmed V and J ends, which lost 0 bases and 5 bases, there was a span of 18 bases. Germline CDR1 is SGHNT and CDR2 is YYREEE (reference sequence). This CDR3 region has 16 residues. The CDR3 is CASSLALSSQIHEQYF. The CDR3 region has the DNA TGTGCCAGCAGCTTGGCCCTGTCTAGCCAAATACACGAGCAGTACTTC.

This clone was observed a handful of times. This chain joins TRBV5-1 and TRBJ2-2; 9 bases agree with TRBD1. V was pared by 6 bases and J by 6 bases, with 6 bases of the junction left unmatched. Per the germline V gene, CDR1 is SGHRS and CDR2 is YFSETQ. The CDR3 sequence is 14 residues long. The CDR3 DNA reads TGCGCCAGCAAACAGGGGGCGCGGTCCGGGGAGCTGTTTTTT. The encoded protein is CASKQGARSGELFF.

The chain links TRBV7-8 to TRBJ1-2; 7 positions agree with TRBD1. V lost 0 bases, J lost 4 bases, and 5 bases stayed unmatched. Germline-derived CDR1 and CDR2 are SGHVS and FQNEAQ. This CDR3 has 15 residues. The CDR3 loop reads CASSLARDSVYGYTF. Written as DNA, the CDR3 is TGTGCCAGCAGCTTAGCTCGGGACAGCGTCTATGGCTACACCTTC.

The chain has TRBV27 and TRBJ2-7, with 9 positions matching TRBD1. The CDR3 runs to 14 residues. After removal of 2 bases from V and 2 bases from J, the junction contained 1 base not matched to a gene. The germline V gene has CDR1 MNHEY and CDR2 SMNVEV (reference sequence). CDR3 nucleotides: TGTGCCAGCAGTTTAGGGACAGGGCCCTACGAGCAGTACTTC. The encoded protein is CASSLGTGPYEQYF.

A few counts support this clone. This chain connects TRBV24-1 to TRBJ1-2; 7 bases are shared with TRBD1. The J segment lost 5 bases and the V segment lost 6 bases, leaving 26 bases of the junction unmatched. Per germline, CDR1 KGHDR and CDR2 SFDVKD. The CDR3 runs 20 residues. The CDR3 sequence is CATSLPNPLGPGTEYYGYTF. The CDR3 nucleotides are TGTGCCACCAGTCTACCTAACCCCCTCGGACCCGGGACAGAATATTATGGCTACACCTTC.

This clone was recorded only once. The chain recombines TRBV20-1 with TRBJ1-2; D gene uncertain. Trimming removed 5 bases from V and 6 bases from J, with 10 bases in between. This CDR3 is built from 11 residues. CDR1 DFQATT and CDR2 SNEGSKA come from the germline V gene (reference sequence). CDR3 nucleotide sequence: TGCAGTGCTCCCGAGGCGGATGGCTACACCTTC. Translation: CSAPEADGYTF.

This clone was seen a few times. V gene TRBV10-1 combines with J gene TRBJ2-5; 7 positions match TRBD1. V shed 5 bases and J 1 base; nucleotides not matched to a gene: 4. CDR3 length: 14 residues. Germline CDR1 reads WNHNN; CDR2 reads SYGVQD (reference sequence). This CDR3 reads CASSQGTAQETQYF. The DNA of the CDR3 is TGCGCCAGCAGTCAAGGGACAGCCCAAGAGACCCAGTACTTC.

The chain uses TRBV3-1 (or the pseudogene TRBV3-2) and TRBJ1-6; D unclear. The CDR3 has 15 residues. The V end was cut by 4 bases, the J end by 0 bases, with 7 bases between. Germline loops: CDR1 LGHDT, CDR2 YNNKEL (reference sequence). The CDR3: CASSPVYSYNSPLHF. The CDR3 nucleotides are TGTGCCAGCAGCCCCGTCTACTCCTATAATTCACCCCTCCACTTT.

This clone was counted once. The chain combines TRBV2 with TRBJ2-3; D is unclear. CDR1 is SNHLY and CDR2 is FYNNEI in the germline V gene. Trimming took off 6 bases at V and 4 bases at J, with 11 bases between the two ends. The CDR3 covers 13 residues. The CDR3 region has the DNA TGTGCCAGCAGCCTGGGCTCTCCAGATACGCAGTATTTT. Encoded protein: CASSLGSPDTQYF.

This rearrangement joins TRBV28 to TRBJ1-2, with D perhaps TRBD1 (5 bases). The CDR3 spans 15 residues. Germline V gives CDR1 MDHEN, CDR2 SYDVKM. V dropped 6 bases and J dropped 4 bases, with 18 bases sitting between them. CDR3 coding DNA: TGTGCCAGCAGCCCTCCCCGACAGTGGAGCTATGGCTACACCTTC. This codes for CASSPPRQWSYGYTF.

This clone has a single count. The gene calls are TRBV11-2 and TRBJ1-1; D remains unclear. Trimming cost V 3 bases and J 2 bases, with 16 bases left between them. Per germline, CDR1 SGHAT and CDR2 FQNNGV. The CDR3 has 16 amino acids. The CDR3 spells CASSFSPGAGNTEAFF. The CDR3, as DNA: TGTGCCAGCAGCTTTTCCCCGGGAGCGGGAAACACTGAAGCTTTCTTT.

The gene calls are TRBV10-3 and TRBJ1-1, with 11 bases fitting TRBD1. The CDR3 loop spans 14 amino acids. With V trimmed by 8 bases and J by 0 bases, 2 bases remained unmatched. CDR1 is ENHRY and CDR2 is SYGVKD in the germline V gene. This CDR3 is CAIGTGGMNTEAFF. The CDR3, as DNA: TGTGCCATCGGGACAGGGGGAATGAACACTGAAGCTTTCTTT.

The V and J genes are TRBV2 and TRBJ2-1; 10 nucleotides match TRBD1. CDR3 size: 14 residues. Losses at the gene ends were 4 bases for V and 8 bases for J; bases not matched to a gene: 5. CDR1 and CDR2 from the germline V gene are SNHLY and FYNNEI. CDR3 sequence: CASSGRQGAYEQFF. CDR3 DNA sequence: TGTGCCAGCAGTGGTCGACAGGGGGCCTATGAGCAGTTCTTC.

J is TRBJ2-2 and V is TRBV2; D is perhaps TRBD1 (6 bases). CDR3 length equals 14 residues. Per the germline V gene, CDR1 is SNHLY and CDR2 is FYNNEI. The V end lost 1 base, the J end lost 7 bases, and 10 bases lay between the germline ends. CDR3 in DNA: TGTGCCAGCAGTGAAGGGGGGCCCGGCGGGGAGCTGTTTTTT. It translates to CASSEGGPGGELFF. The full variable domain, its missing parts supplied by reference TRBV2 and TRBJ2-2, is EPEVTQTPSHQVTQMGQEVILRCVPISNHLYFYWYRQILGQKVEFLVSFYNNEISEKSEIFDDQFSVERPDGSNFTLKIRSTKLEDSAMYFCASSEGGPGGELFFGEGSRLTVL.

V is TRBV5-1 and J is TRBJ2-1, with 7 bases fitting TRBD1. The CDR3 runs to 15 residues. V dropped 4 bases and J dropped 10; count of bases not matched to a gene: 14. Germline loops: CDR1 SGHRS, CDR2 YFSETQ. CDR3 DNA sequence: TGCGCCAGCAGCCCGGGACAGTCCATTACTCAGGAGCAGTTCTTC. Translating gives CASSPGQSITQEQFF.

This rearrangement joins TRBV4-1 to TRBJ1-5; 7 bases fit TRBD1. Germline-derived CDR1 and CDR2 are MGHRA and YSYEKL. V shed 6 bases, J shed 0 bases, and the junction held 5 bases outside the gene matches. The CDR3 sequence is 15 residues long. Here the CDR3 DNA reads TGCGCCAGCAGTCAACAGGGGAATAGCAATCAGCCCCAGCATTTT. Translating gives CASSQQGNSNQPQHF.

CDR3 DNA: TGTGCCAGCAGTTTGGGACTAGCGGACAACCAAGAGACCCAGTACTTC. It is translated as CASSLGLADNQETQYF. The chain couples TRBV28 to TRBJ2-5; 11 nucleotides align to TRBD2. Looked up from germline, CDR1 is MDHEN and CDR2 is SYDVKM. Trimming took 3 bases from V and 0 from J; bases not matched to a gene: 3. There are 16 residues in the CDR3.

This clone was observed a few times. V gene TRBV2 combines with J gene TRBJ1-6, with D perhaps TRBD1 (6 bases). CDR3 length equals 17 residues. CDR1 and CDR2 (germline): SNHLY, FYNNEI. Trimming took off 3 bases at V and 0 bases at J, with 12 bases between the two ends. CDR3 loop: CASSEQGGISYNSPLHF. CDR3 DNA sequence: TGTGCCAGCAGTGAGCAAGGGGGAATCTCCTATAATTCACCCCTCCACTTT.

This chain links TRBV5-6 with TRBJ1-2, with TRBD1 matching over 11 bases. CDR1 and CDR2 from the germline V gene are SGHDT and YYEEEE. After removal of 4 bases from V and 2 bases from J, the junction contained 1 base not matched to a gene. CDR3 length: 14 residues. CDR3 sequence (DNA): TGTGCCAGCAGCCGGGACAGGGGGAACTATGGCTACACCTTC. It is translated as CASSRDRGNYGYTF.

The chain recombines TRBV28 with TRBJ2-2; 9 bases are shared with TRBD2. The CDR3 runs to 15 residues. The germline CDR1 and CDR2 sequences are MDHEN and SYDVKM. J was trimmed by 4 bases and V by 5 bases; bases with no gene match: 5. For the CDR3, the DNA is TGTGCCAGCAGTCCACATAGCGGGGGCACCGGGGAGCTGTTTTTT. Protein: CASSPHSGGTGELFF.